Listed below are T cell receptor beta chains from one sample, sequenced in a study of cytomegalovirus exposure and HLA in healthy donors. Sequenced by immunoSEQ multiplex PCR; TCRdb stores in-frame clones only, minus some. The table has about 73,000 clones, over 70% seen once. Material for sequencing was PBMCs. The receptors were sampled from a man between 65 and 79 years old in good health and CMV-seronegative. Both conserved end residues are part of each CDR3. The D gene is left open where the match is weak.

TRBV5-1 | TRBD2 | CASSLIPPGQGLNEQFF
TRBV5-1 | TRBD1 | CASSPGQVGNTIYF
TRBV11-2 | TRBD1 | CASRPGQGIYGYTF
TRBV18 | TRBD2 | CASSRAGVPDTQYF
TRBV6-5 | - | CASRPGVARNEQFF
TRBV5-6 | - | CASSRKSAAAAGEQYF
TRBV7-2 | - | CASTTQGLASYEQYF
TRBV6-6 | TRBD1 | CASSYTDRGAGNTIYF
TRBV11-2 | - | CASSYRQVRNTIYF
TRBV10-3 | TRBD1 | CASTRDSEAFF
TRBV29-1 | - | CSVASHRGRGYTF
TRBV2 | TRBD1 | CASSPTGVRYEQYF
TRBV7-8 | - | CASSPMLTSTDTQYF
TRBV19 | TRBD1 | CASSGTGVRYEQYF
TRBV2 | - | CASRAQGNTEAFF
TRBV18 | TRBD1 | CASSPGTGIYEQYF
TRBV7-9 | - | CSSSLGQPSSGNTIYF
TRBV7-7 | - | CASSGFSGDGYTF
TRBV9 | - | CASSKGGGGGGSYNEQFF
TRBV28 | - | CASSQSNQPQHF
TRBV9 | - | CASSQGAGGRPDTQYF
TRBV18 | - | CASSPQVDTEAFF
TRBV5-1 | TRBD2 | CASSQGGGGKNIQYF
TRBV5-1 | TRBD2 | CASSPGLAGGDEQFF
TRBV10-1 | TRBD1 | CASSKGRRGLSLYPNTEAFF
TRBV18 | - | CAEFGGTNEKLFF
TRBV7-2 | - | CASSLGLQTDTQYF
TRBV7-2 | TRBD1 | CASSLDRGRNSPLHF
TRBV6-4 | TRBD2 | CASSDRPAGGYNEQFF
TRBV2 | TRBD1 | CASSVQGVGNTIYF
TRBV7-2 | - | CASSQSPGRTGNTIYF
TRBV28 | TRBD1 | CASRSGGVGEQYF
TRBV6-1 | TRBD2 | CASSVPRGEETQYF
TRBV30 | - | CAWRGQNTEAFF
TRBV9 | TRBD2 | CASSILGLAVLDEQFF
TRBV5-6 | - | CASSLSPAPADYGYTF
TRBV27 | - | CASSLYRGTGELFF
TRBV7-9 | - | CASSPQYEQYF
TRBV7-9 | TRBD1 | CASSAGTVDEQYF
TRBV5-1 | TRBD2 | CASSPGLAVETQYF
TRBV6-5 | TRBD1 | CASSGQGFSNQPQHF
TRBV5-1 | TRBD2 | CASSSVAGEYEQYF
TRBV18 | - | CASSPLARTNNSPLHF
TRBV7-2 | TRBD2 | CASSSQGGTSYEQYF
TRBV28 | - | CASSGTGRTQFF
TRBV5-1 | - | CASSLWGSDTQYF
TRBV7-2 | TRBD2 | CASSPRTSSYEQYF
TRBV5-1 | TRBD2 | CASSLAGPLAGDTQYF
TRBV6-6 | - | CASSHYRTANYGYTF
TRBV18 | - | CASSPRGLATDTQYF
TRBV19 | TRBD2 | CASSIGAGRGGYIQYF
TRBV7-8 | TRBD1 | CASSLRDRGYEQYF